The TCR beta chain under discussion was sequenced for a study of blood T cell repertoires in COVID-19. Overall study: Some COVID-19 samples were acute and others convalescent; all came from the United States, Italy and Spain.

Seattle patients were enrolled during active infection and followed longitudinally. This table comes from immunoSEQ multiplex PCR, and its TCRdb copy is limited to in-frame clones, with some not included. The repertoire consists of more than 200,000 clones, with around 84% occurring once and the leading ten covering approximately 5.1%. Germline V gene sequence: CDR1 ENHRY, CDR2 SYGVKD. The CDR3 runs 13 residues. Germline trimming cut 10 bases from V and 7 bases from J; bases unmatched to any gene: 9. The sample was peripheral blood. The sequence was obtained from an older woman with COVID-19, enrolled during active disease. V usage is TRBV10-3 and J usage is TRBJ1-1; the match to TRBD1 covers 10 bases. CDR3 nucleotides: TGTGCCACCGAGGGACAGGGGAGGGGTGAAGCTTTCTTT. It codes for CATEGQGRGEAFF.